The T cell receptor (beta chain) under discussion was sequenced for a study of CD8+CD57+ T cells in acquired aplastic anemia. It was genomic DNA that served as the template for profiling TCR beta VDJ and CDR3. TCRdb recomputed calls from the reads with MiXCR, one row per CDR3 protein. Among hundreds of thousands of distinct CDR3 sequences listed, 65% to 90% were seen once. The CDR3 is made up of 14 amino acids. Per the germline V gene, CDR1 is DFQATT and CDR2 is SNEGSKA (reference sequence). Patients sequenced had flow cytometry evidence of CD8+CD57+ cell expansion. At blood sampling, none of the patients had yet received therapy.

Sequencing was performed on sorted CD4+, CD8+, or CD8+CD57+ T cells (not recorded which) from PBMCs. This sequence was found in a human donor with aplastic anemia. V gene TRBV20-1 combines with J gene TRBJ2-7; the D gene is possibly TRBD1 (6 bases). The CDR3 sequence is CSASSGTPSYEQHV. CDR3 in DNA: TGCAGTGCTAGCTCCGGGACACCCTCCTACGAGCAGCACGTC.